The rows below give T cell receptor beta chains drawn from one sample of a study of blood T cell repertoires in COVID-19. Libraries were prepared by immunoSEQ multiplex PCR; TCRdb keeps only in-frame clonotypes and omits some of them. The table lists just under 350,000 clones, over 80% of them singletons, with about 6.3% in the top ten. The specimen was peripheral blood. These TCRs come from a woman in her forties or fifties with COVID-19, enrolled during active disease. CDR3s include the opening cysteine and the closing phenylalanine or tryptophan. Fields, in order: clone size, V gene, D gene, J gene, CDR3 protein, CDR3 DNA. D genes are given only for firm matches. Size values are once, few and many counts, or a class for expanded clones, and some rows have none.

size: -
V: TRBV25-1
D: TRBD1
J: TRBJ2-7
CDR3: CASTSPKASGQGYEQYF
DNA: TGTGCCAGCACCTCCCCGAAGGCCTCGGGACAGGGTTACGAGCAGTACTTC

size: -
V: TRBV12-5
D: TRBD2
J: TRBJ2-7
CDR3: CASGLPGGVRAEQYF
DNA: TGTGCTAGTGGTCTCCCCGGGGGGGTCAGAGCCGAGCAGTACTTC

size: once
V: TRBV7-2
D: -
J: TRBJ1-3
CDR3: CASSPGDDSGNTIYF
DNA: TGTGCCAGCAGCCCAGGGGACGATTCCGGAAACACCATATATTTT

size: -
V: TRBV27
D: -
J: TRBJ1-6
CDR3: CASSSGQILNSPLHF
DNA: TGTGCCAGCAGTTCAGGACAGATTTTGAATTCACCCCTCCACTTT

size: -
V: TRBV11-3
D: TRBD1
J: TRBJ2-7
CDR3: CASSYRDSSYEQYF
DNA: TGTGCCAGCAGCTACCGGGACAGCTCCTACGAGCAGTACTTC

size: -
V: TRBV5-1
D: -
J: TRBJ1-1
CDR3: CASSLGAVSMNTEAFF
DNA: TGCGCCAGCAGCTTGGGGGCAGTATCCATGAACACTGAAGCTTTCTTT

size: -
V: TRBV7-7
D: TRBD1
J: TRBJ2-1
CDR3: CASSSGQAGEQFF
DNA: TGTGCTAGCAGCTCCGGACAGGCAGGAGAGCAGTTCTTC

size: -
V: TRBV10-1
D: -
J: TRBJ2-7
CDR3: CASSAQGNEQYF
DNA: TGCGCCAGCAGTGCGCAGGGGAACGAGCAGTACTTC

size: -
V: TRBV7-9
D: TRBD1
J: TRBJ1-1
CDR3: CASGNRGRGTEAFF
DNA: TGTGCCAGCGGAAACAGGGGAAGGGGCACTGAAGCTTTCTTT

size: once
V: TRBV29-1
D: TRBD2
J: TRBJ2-7
CDR3: CSVEGVLAGAGYEQYF
DNA: TGCAGCGTTGAAGGAGTCCTAGCGGGAGCGGGGTACGAGCAGTACTTC

size: -
V: TRBV6-1
D: TRBD1
J: TRBJ1-1
CDR3: CASSEPKGANAFF
DNA: TGTGCCAGCAGTGAACCTAAGGGGGCGAACGCTTTCTTT

size: -
V: TRBV7-6
D: TRBD2
J: TRBJ2-1
CDR3: CASSGDTGSGRFYEQFF
DNA: TGTGCCAGCAGCGGGGATACGGGGAGCGGGAGATTCTATGAGCAGTTCTTC

size: -
V: TRBV5-6
D: -
J: TRBJ2-1
CDR3: CASSLQVVFGEQFF
DNA: TGTGCCAGCAGCTTGCAGGTTGTGTTTGGTGAGCAGTTCTTC

size: -
V: TRBV5-1
D: TRBD1
J: TRBJ2-6
CDR3: CASSLGDRGWFTGANVLTF
DNA: TGCGCCAGCAGCTTGGGGGACAGGGGATGGTTCACTGGGGCCAACGTCCTGACTTTC

size: -
V: TRBV2
D: TRBD2
J: TRBJ2-3
CDR3: CASSALLAGGDTQYF
DNA: TGTGCCAGCAGTGCCCTCCTAGCGGGAGGTGATACGCAGTATTTT

size: -
V: TRBV5-1
D: -
J: TRBJ1-4
CDR3: CASQLGAGDNEKLFF
DNA: TGCGCCAGCCAGCTTGGGGCAGGGGATAATGAAAAACTGTTTTTT

size: -
V: TRBV13
D: -
J: TRBJ1-1
CDR3: CASSLEGRRGNTEAFF
DNA: TGTGCCAGCAGCTTAGAAGGGCGGCGGGGGAACACTGAAGCTTTCTTT

size: -
V: TRBV7-2
D: TRBD1
J: TRBJ2-7
CDR3: CASSSRTGTKDEQYF
DNA: TGTGCCAGCAGCTCCCGGACAGGGACGAAGGACGAGCAGTACTTC

size: -
V: TRBV9
D: -
J: TRBJ2-3
CDR3: CASSVGQGLSTDTQYF
DNA: TGTGCCAGCAGCGTAGGGCAGGGCTTAAGCACAGATACGCAGTATTTT

size: -
V: TRBV2
D: TRBD2
J: TRBJ2-7
CDR3: CASSALAGGRYF
DNA: TGTGCCAGCAGTGCACTAGCGGGGGGAAGGTACTTC

size: -
V: TRBV6-6
D: -
J: TRBJ2-7
CDR3: CASSHPAEAGYEQYF
DNA: TGTGCCAGCAGCCACCCCGCCGAGGCGGGCTACGAGCAGTACTTC

size: -
V: TRBV5-8
D: TRBD1
J: TRBJ2-7
CDR3: CASSGRQGYEQYF
DNA: TGTGCCAGCAGCGGTAGACAGGGGTACGAGCAGTACTTC

size: -
V: TRBV6-5
D: TRBD1
J: TRBJ2-3
CDR3: CASSTDRGDTQYF
DNA: TGTGCCAGCAGCACGGACAGGGGTGATACGCAGTATTTT

size: -
V: TRBV7-2
D: TRBD1
J: TRBJ1-2
CDR3: CASSRQGNSGYTF
DNA: TGTGCCAGCAGCCGACAGGGGAACAGTGGCTACACCTTC

size: -
V: TRBV19
D: TRBD2
J: TRBJ2-7
CDR3: CASSKHSSGSRRDSYEQYF
DNA: TGTGCCAGTAGTAAACATTCTAGCGGGAGCCGCAGGGACTCCTACGAGCAGTACTTC

size: once
V: TRBV2
D: TRBD1
J: TRBJ2-7
CDR3: CASSQLPSGQITYEQYF
DNA: TGTGCCAGCAGTCAACTACCTTCGGGACAGATAACCTACGAGCAGTACTTC

size: -
V: TRBV7-9
D: TRBD1
J: TRBJ1-2
CDR3: CASSSSNRGYYGYTF
DNA: TGTGCCAGCAGCTCATCCAACAGGGGTTACTATGGCTACACCTTC

size: -
V: TRBV18
D: -
J: TRBJ1-5
CDR3: CASSLSGQSQPQHF
DNA: TGTGCCAGCTCCCTTTCGGGTCAGAGCCAGCCCCAGCATTTT

size: -
V: TRBV19
D: -
J: TRBJ2-7
CDR3: CASSPDSSETYEQYF
DNA: TGTGCCAGTAGTCCGGACAGTTCCGAGACCTACGAGCAGTACTTC

size: -
V: TRBV6-6
D: TRBD2
J: TRBJ2-1
CDR3: CASGRDPYNEQFF
DNA: TGTGCCAGCGGGAGGGACCCCTACAATGAGCAGTTCTTC

size: -
V: TRBV11-2
D: -
J: TRBJ2-2
CDR3: CASSLRPGNTGELFF
DNA: TGTGCCAGCAGCTTACGACCAGGGAACACCGGGGAGCTGTTTTTT

size: -
V: TRBV24-1
D: TRBD2
J: TRBJ2-2
CDR3: CATSDLLAGEGRVTGELFF
DNA: TGTGCCACCAGTGATTTACTAGCGGGAGAGGGGCGTGTCACCGGGGAGCTGTTTTTT

size: -
V: TRBV21-1
D: -
J: TRBJ1-5
CDR3: CARPTRDRGYSNQPQHF
DNA: TGTGCCAGGCCAACCCGGGACAGGGGGTATAGCAATCAGCCCCAGCATTTT

size: -
V: TRBV11-3
D: TRBD2
J: TRBJ2-3
CDR3: CASSSPSGIGVLCTDTQYF
DNA: TGTGCCAGCAGCTCCCCTAGCGGGATCGGTGTCTTGTGCACAGATACGCAGTATTTT

size: -
V: TRBV18
D: -
J: TRBJ1-2
CDR3: CASSPSTRNYGYTF
DNA: TGTGCCAGCTCACCATCGACACGTAACTATGGCTACACCTTC

size: -
V: TRBV6-5
D: -
J: TRBJ2-7
CDR3: CASSSQGTPPYEQYF
DNA: TGTGCCAGCAGTAGTCAGGGGACCCCCCCCTACGAGCAGTACTTC

size: -
V: TRBV5-1
D: TRBD2
J: TRBJ2-1
CDR3: CASSLDGRASGYREQFF
DNA: TGCGCCAGCAGCTTGGACGGAAGGGCTAGCGGGTACCGGGAGCAGTTCTTC

size: -
V: TRBV3-1/TRBV3-2
D: TRBD2
J: TRBJ2-7
CDR3: CASRQTSAKGFEQYF
DNA: TGTGCCAGCAGACAGACTAGCGCAAAGGGCTTCGAGCAGTACTTC

size: -
V: TRBV13
D: -
J: TRBJ1-1
CDR3: CASSLLAGRVTEAFF
DNA: TGTGCCAGCAGCTTACTGGCGGGGCGGGTCACAGAAGCTTTCTTT

size: -
V: TRBV18
D: -
J: TRBJ1-1
CDR3: CASSPAVNTEAFF
DNA: TGTGCCAGCTCACCGGCAGTGAACACTGAAGCTTTCTTT

size: -
V: TRBV6-6
D: TRBD1
J: TRBJ2-7
CDR3: CASRRQGPTYEQYF
DNA: TGTGCCAGCAGGAGACAGGGGCCCACCTACGAGCAGTACTTC

size: -
V: TRBV18
D: TRBD2
J: TRBJ2-3
CDR3: CASLGLAGAGDTQYF
DNA: TGTGCCAGCTTGGGACTAGCGGGAGCCGGAGATACGCAGTATTTT

size: -
V: TRBV7-9
D: TRBD2
J: TRBJ2-1
CDR3: CASSPRTSGRENNEQFF
DNA: TGTGCCAGCAGCCCACGGACTAGCGGGAGAGAGAACAATGAGCAGTTCTTC

size: -
V: TRBV5-1
D: TRBD2
J: TRBJ2-3
CDR3: CASSSNKLAGAEDTQYF
DNA: TGCGCCAGCAGCTCCAACAAACTAGCGGGAGCCGAAGATACGCAGTATTTT

size: -
V: TRBV10-3
D: -
J: TRBJ1-5
CDR3: CAISPGSKSDQPQHF
DNA: TGTGCCATCAGCCCCGGCAGCAAAAGCGATCAGCCCCAGCATTTT

size: -
V: TRBV3-1/TRBV3-2
D: -
J: TRBJ2-5
CDR3: CASSQDGTEYQETQYF
DNA: TGTGCCAGCAGCCAAGATGGTACCGAGTACCAAGAGACCCAGTACTTC

size: -
V: TRBV27
D: -
J: TRBJ1-6
CDR3: CASSFGYNSPLHF
DNA: TGTGCCAGCAGTTTCGGGTATAATTCACCCCTCCACTTT

size: -
V: TRBV27
D: -
J: TRBJ2-7
CDR3: CASSSSLRSYEQYF
DNA: TGTGCCAGCAGTTCTTCCCTACGCTCCTACGAGCAGTACTTC

size: -
V: TRBV7-3
D: TRBD2
J: TRBJ2-3
CDR3: CASSRRVGGSTDTQYF
DNA: TGTGCCAGCAGTCGTCGCGTCGGGGGGAGCACAGATACGCAGTATTTT

size: once
V: TRBV28
D: -
J: TRBJ2-1
CDR3: CASSLPGTRGSYEQFF
DNA: TGTGCCAGCAGTTTACCCGGGACAAGGGGAAGTTATGAGCAGTTCTTC

size: -
V: TRBV18
D: -
J: TRBJ1-6
CDR3: CASSFSNSPLHF
DNA: TGTGCCAGCTCATTCAGTAATTCACCCCTCCACTTT

size: -
V: TRBV19
D: TRBD1
J: TRBJ1-2
CDR3: CATTGGDGYTF
DNA: TGTGCCACCACAGGGGGCGATGGCTACACCTTC